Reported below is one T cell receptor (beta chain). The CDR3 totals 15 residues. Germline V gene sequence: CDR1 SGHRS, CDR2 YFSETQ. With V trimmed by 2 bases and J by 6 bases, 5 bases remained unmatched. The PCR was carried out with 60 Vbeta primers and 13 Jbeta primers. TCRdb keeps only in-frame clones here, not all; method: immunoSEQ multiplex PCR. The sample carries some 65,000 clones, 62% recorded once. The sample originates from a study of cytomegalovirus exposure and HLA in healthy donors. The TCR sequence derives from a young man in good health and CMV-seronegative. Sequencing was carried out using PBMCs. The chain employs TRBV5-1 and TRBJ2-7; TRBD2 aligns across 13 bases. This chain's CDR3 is CASSFELAGGSEQYF. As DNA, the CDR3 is TGCGCCAGCAGCTTTGAACTAGCGGGGGGGAGCGAGCAGTACTTC.